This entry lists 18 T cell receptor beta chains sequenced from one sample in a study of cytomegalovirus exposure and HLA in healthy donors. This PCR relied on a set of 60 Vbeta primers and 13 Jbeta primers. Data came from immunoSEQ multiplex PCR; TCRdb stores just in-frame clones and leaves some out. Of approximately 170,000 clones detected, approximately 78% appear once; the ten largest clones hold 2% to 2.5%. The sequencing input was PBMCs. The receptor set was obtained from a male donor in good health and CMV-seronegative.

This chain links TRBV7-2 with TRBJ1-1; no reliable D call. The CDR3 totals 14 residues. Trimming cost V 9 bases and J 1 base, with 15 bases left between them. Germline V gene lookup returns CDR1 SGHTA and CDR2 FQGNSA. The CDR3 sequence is CASRTDRGNTEAFF. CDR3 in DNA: TGTGCCAGTAGAACGGACCGGGGGAACACTGAAGCTTTCTTT.

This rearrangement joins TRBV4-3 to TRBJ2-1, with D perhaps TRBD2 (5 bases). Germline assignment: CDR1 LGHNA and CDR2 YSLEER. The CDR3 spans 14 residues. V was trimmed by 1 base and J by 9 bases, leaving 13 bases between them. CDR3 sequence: CASSQVSASVEQFF. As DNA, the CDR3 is TGCGCCAGCAGCCAAGTTAGCGCCTCGGTTGAGCAGTTCTTC.

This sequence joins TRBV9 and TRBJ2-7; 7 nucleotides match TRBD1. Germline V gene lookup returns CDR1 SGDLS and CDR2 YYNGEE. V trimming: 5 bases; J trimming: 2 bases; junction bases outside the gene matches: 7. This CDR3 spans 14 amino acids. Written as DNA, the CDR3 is TGTGCCAGCAGTGGGACAGCGAACACCTACGAGCAGTACTTC. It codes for CASSGTANTYEQYF.

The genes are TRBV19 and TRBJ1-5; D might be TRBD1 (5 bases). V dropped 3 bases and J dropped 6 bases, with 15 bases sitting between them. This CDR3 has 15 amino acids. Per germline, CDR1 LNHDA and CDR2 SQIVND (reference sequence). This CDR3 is CASSIIGRVGQPQHF. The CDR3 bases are TGTGCCAGTAGTATTATCGGCAGGGTAGGTCAGCCCCAGCATTTT.

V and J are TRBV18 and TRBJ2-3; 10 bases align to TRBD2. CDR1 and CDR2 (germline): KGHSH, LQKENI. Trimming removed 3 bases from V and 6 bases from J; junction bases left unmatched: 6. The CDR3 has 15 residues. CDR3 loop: CASSPLAGESDTQYF. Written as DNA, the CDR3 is TGTGCCAGCTCACCTCTAGCGGGAGAATCGGATACGCAGTATTTT. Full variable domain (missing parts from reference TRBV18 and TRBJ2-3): NAGVMQNPRHLVRRRGQEARLRCSPMKGHSHVYWYRQLPEEGLKFMVYLQKENIIDESGMPKERFSAEFPKEGPSILRIQQVVRGDSAAYFCASSPLAGESDTQYFGPGTRLTVL.

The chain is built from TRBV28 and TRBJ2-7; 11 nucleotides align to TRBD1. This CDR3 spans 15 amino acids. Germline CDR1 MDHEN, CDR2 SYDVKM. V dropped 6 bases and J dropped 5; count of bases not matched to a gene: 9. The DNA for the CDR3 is TGTGCCAGCAGCCTGGGGACAGGGGGTTTTCACGAGCAGTACTTC. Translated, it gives CASSLGTGGFHEQYF.

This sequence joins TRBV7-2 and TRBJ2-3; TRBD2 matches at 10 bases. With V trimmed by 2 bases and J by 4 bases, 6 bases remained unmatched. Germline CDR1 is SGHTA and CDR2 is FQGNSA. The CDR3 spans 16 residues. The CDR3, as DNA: TGTGCCAGCAGCTTAAGTCCTAGCGGGAGTGCAGATACGCAGTATTTT. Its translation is CASSLSPSGSADTQYF.

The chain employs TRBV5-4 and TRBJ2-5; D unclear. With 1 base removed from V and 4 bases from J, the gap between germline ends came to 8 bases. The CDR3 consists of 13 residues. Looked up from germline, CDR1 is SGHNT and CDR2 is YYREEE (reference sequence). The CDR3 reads CASSLKQLETQYF. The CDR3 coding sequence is TGTGCCAGCAGCTTGAAACAGCTAGAGACCCAGTACTTC.

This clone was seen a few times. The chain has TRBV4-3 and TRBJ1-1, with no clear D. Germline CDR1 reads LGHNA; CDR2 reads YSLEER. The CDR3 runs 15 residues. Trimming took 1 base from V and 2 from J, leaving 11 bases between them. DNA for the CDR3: TGCGCCAGCAGCCAAGTGAAGAGGCCAAACACTGAAGCTTTCTTT. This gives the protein CASSQVKRPNTEAFF.

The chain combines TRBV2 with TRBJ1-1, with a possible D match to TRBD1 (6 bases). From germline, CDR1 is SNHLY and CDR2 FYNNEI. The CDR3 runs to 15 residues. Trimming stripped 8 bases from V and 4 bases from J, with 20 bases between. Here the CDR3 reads CASAPHRASGTEAFF. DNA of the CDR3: TGTGCCAGCGCCCCTCACAGGGCGTCGGGCACTGAAGCTTTCTTT.

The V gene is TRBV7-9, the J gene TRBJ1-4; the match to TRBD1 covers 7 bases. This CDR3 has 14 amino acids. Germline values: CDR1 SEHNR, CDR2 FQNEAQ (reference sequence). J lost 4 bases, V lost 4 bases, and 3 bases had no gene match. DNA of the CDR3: TGTGCCAGCAGCTCGACAGGGAGTAATGAAAAACTGTTTTTT. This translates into CASSSTGSNEKLFF.

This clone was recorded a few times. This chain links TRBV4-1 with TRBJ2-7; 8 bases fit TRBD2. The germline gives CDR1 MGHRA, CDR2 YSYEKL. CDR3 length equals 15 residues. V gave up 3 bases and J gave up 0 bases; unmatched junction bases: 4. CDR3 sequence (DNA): TGCGCCAGCAGCCAGATCGGGACTAGCTCCTACGAGCAGTACTTC. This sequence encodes CASSQIGTSSYEQYF.

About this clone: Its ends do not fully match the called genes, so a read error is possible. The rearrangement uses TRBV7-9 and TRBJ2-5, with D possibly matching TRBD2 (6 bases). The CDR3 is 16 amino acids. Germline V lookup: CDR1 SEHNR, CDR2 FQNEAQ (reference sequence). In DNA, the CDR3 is TGTTCCAGCAGCTCCTTCCTGGGACTCGGGTTAGAGACCCAGTACTTC. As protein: CSSSSFLGLGLETQYF.

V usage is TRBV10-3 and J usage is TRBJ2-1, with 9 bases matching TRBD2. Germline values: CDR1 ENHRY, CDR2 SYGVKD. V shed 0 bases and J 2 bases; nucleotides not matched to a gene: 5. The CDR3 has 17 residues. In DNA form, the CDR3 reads TGTGCCATCAGTGAGTCGAATCTAGCGGGAACCTACAATGAGCAGTTCTTC. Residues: CAISESNLAGTYNEQFF.

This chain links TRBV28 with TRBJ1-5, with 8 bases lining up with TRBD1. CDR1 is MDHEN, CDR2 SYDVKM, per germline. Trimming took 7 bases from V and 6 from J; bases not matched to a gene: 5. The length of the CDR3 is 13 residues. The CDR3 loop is CASKTGAGQPQHF. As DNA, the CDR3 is TGTGCCAGCAAGACAGGGGCGGGTCAGCCCCAGCATTTT. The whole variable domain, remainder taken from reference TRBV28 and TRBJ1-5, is DVKVTQSSRYLVKRTGEKVFLECVQDMDHENMFWYRQDPGLGLRLIYFSYDVKMKEKGDIPEGYSVSREKKERFSLILESASTNQTSMYLCASKTGAGQPQHFGDGTRLSIL.

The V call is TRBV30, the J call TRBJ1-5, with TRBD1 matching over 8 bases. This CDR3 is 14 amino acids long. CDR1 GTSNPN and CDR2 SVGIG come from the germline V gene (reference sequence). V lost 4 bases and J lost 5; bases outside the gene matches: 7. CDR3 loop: CAWTGQGTDQPQHF. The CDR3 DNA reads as TGTGCCTGGACAGGACAGGGAACCGATCAGCCCCAGCATTTT.

The CDR3 sequence is CASSPSGGEADTQYF. CDR3 sequence (DNA): TGTGCCAGTAGTCCTAGCGGGGGGGAGGCAGATACGCAGTATTTT. This sequence joins TRBV19 and TRBJ2-3, with 12 bases that match TRBD2. CDR1 and CDR2 from the germline V gene are LNHDA and SQIVND (reference sequence). The CDR3 has 15 amino acids. V lost 5 bases and J lost 4; bases outside the gene matches: 4.

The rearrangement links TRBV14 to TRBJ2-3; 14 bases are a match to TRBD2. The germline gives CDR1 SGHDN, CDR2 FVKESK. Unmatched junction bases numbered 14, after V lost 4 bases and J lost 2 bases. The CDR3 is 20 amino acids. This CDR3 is CASSRSRGLAGAHSTDTQYF. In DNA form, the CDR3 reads TGTGCCAGCAGCCGGAGCCGGGGACTAGCGGGGGCCCACTCCACAGATACGCAGTATTTT.